These 21 T cell receptor beta chains were all obtained from the same sample, sequenced in a study of blood T cell repertoires in COVID-19. The assay was immunoSEQ multiplex PCR, and TCRdb's table has in-frame clones only and misses some. The table includes 100,000 to 150,000 clones, about 80% detected once. Source material: peripheral blood. Receptors originate from a woman aged 45-65 years with acute or convalescent COVID-19.

This clone was observed once. The chain recombines TRBV6-1 with TRBJ1-2; no firm D call. V shed 5 bases and J shed 5 bases, with 15 bases lying between them. The CDR3 loop spans 14 amino acids. Germline V gives CDR1 MNHNS, CDR2 SASEGT. CDR3 coding DNA: TGTGCCAGCAGTCCTCCGTCCGGAGGGTATGGCTACACCTTC. Its translation: CASSPPSGGYGYTF.

In this sample, this clone turned up a few times. The chain's CDR3 is CAIGQGAAEDSPLHF. The CDR3 nucleotides are TGTGCCATCGGACAGGGGGCGGCCGAAGATTCACCCCTCCACTTT. V usage is TRBV10-3 and J usage is TRBJ1-6; 11 nucleotides agree with TRBD1. Germline trimming cut 8 bases from V and 8 bases from J; bases unmatched to any gene: 8. The CDR3 spans 15 residues. Germline CDR1 reads ENHRY; CDR2 reads SYGVKD.

The chain couples TRBV7-2 to TRBJ2-3, with 12 bases that match TRBD2. CDR1 SGHTA and CDR2 FQGNSA come from the germline V gene. The CDR3 spans 17 residues. The trim removed 5 bases at V and 5 bases at J, leaving 11 bases unmatched. CDR3: CASSPYTSGGPRDTQYF. Written as DNA, the CDR3 is TGTGCCAGCAGCCCGTACACTAGCGGGGGGCCCCGAGATACGCAGTATTTT.

The chain joins TRBV15 to TRBJ2-7; 11 bases fit TRBD1. The V gene's germline CDR1 is LNHNV and CDR2 YYDKDF (reference sequence). V lost 1 base to trimming and J lost 3 bases; unmatched junction nucleotides: 2. The CDR3 sequence is 15 residues long. In nucleotides, the CDR3 is TGTGCCACCAGCAGAGGAGGGACAGGGGGCTACGAGCAGTACTTC. Amino acid sequence: CATSRGGTGGYEQYF.

This clone was seen a few times. CDR3 sequence reads: CATSTSGRLNTEAFF. CDR3 coding DNA: TGTGCCACCAGCACTTCGGGTCGGCTGAACACTGAAGCTTTCTTT. The chain employs TRBV15 and TRBJ1-1; D is ambiguous. This CDR3 is built from 15 residues. Trimming cost V 4 bases and J 0 bases, with 12 bases left between them. Germline CDR1 is LNHNV and CDR2 is YYDKDF (reference sequence).

The genes are TRBV5-1 and TRBJ2-1, with 10 bases matching TRBD2. V lost 6 bases and J lost 7; bases outside the gene matches: 13. Germline V gives CDR1 SGHRS, CDR2 YFSETQ. The CDR3 has 16 residues. DNA for the CDR3: TGCGCCAGCACCCCGCCTCTAGCGGGAGTTGCGAATGAGCAGTTCTTC. It yields the protein CASTPPLAGVANEQFF.

This clone was seen only a few times. The chain uses TRBV18 and TRBJ1-5; 11 bases agree with TRBD1. Germline values: CDR1 KGHSH, CDR2 LQKENI. With V trimmed by 2 bases and J by 9 bases, 9 bases remained unmatched. The CDR3 is 16 residues long. The CDR3 DNA reads TGTGCCAGCTCACCAACCGGACAGGGGGCGAGCAGGCCCCAGCATTTT. It yields the protein CASSPTGQGASRPQHF. Drawing the rest from reference TRBV18 and TRBJ1-5, the complete variable domain is NAGVMQNPRHLVRRRGQEARLRCSPMKGHSHVYWYRQLPEEGLKFMVYLQKENIIDESGMPKERFSAEFPKEGPSILRIQQVVRGDSAAYFCASSPTGQGASRPQHFGDGTRLSIL.

The V and J genes are TRBV3-1 (or the pseudogene TRBV3-2) and TRBJ1-2, with 7 nucleotides matching TRBD1. V dropped 6 bases and J dropped 6; count of bases not matched to a gene: 7. The CDR3 extends over 13 amino acids. The germline V gene has CDR1 LGHDT and CDR2 YNNKEL (reference sequence). DNA for the CDR3: TGTGCCAGCAGACTAACAGGGGCCCATGGCTACACCTTC. This gives the protein CASRLTGAHGYTF.

The CDR3 is CASSQGRNSPLHF. CDR3 sequence (DNA): TGTGCCAGCAGCCAGGGGCGCAATTCACCCCTCCACTTT. The chain recombines TRBV3-1 (or the pseudogene TRBV3-2) with TRBJ1-6, with a possible D match to TRBD1 (5 bases). Trimming took 3 bases from V and 7 from J, leaving 7 bases between them. Germline-derived CDR1 and CDR2 are LGHDT and YNNKEL (reference sequence). The CDR3 runs to 13 residues.

This clone was seen just once. This chain uses TRBV6-6 with TRBJ2-1; TRBD1 is a possible D gene (6 bases). CDR3 length equals 13 residues. The V end lost 8 bases, the J end lost 9 bases, and 17 bases lay between the germline ends. Per the germline V gene, CDR1 is MNHNY and CDR2 is SVGAGI (reference sequence). The CDR3 here is CASGLAGVAEQFF. The CDR3 coding sequence is TGTGCCAGCGGACTGGCAGGGGTGGCTGAGCAGTTCTTC.

The rearrangement links TRBV6-5 to TRBJ2-1, with D tentatively TRBD2 (5 bases). The CDR3 spans 14 residues. CDR1 is MNHEY, CDR2 SVGAGI, per germline. The V end was cut by 5 bases, the J end by 6 bases, with 14 bases between. CDR3 nucleotides: TGTGCCAGCAGTCGAGGGCCTCCCGGCAATGAGCAGTTCTTC. Encoded protein: CASSRGPPGNEQFF.

This clone was picked up one time. This chain links TRBV5-1 with TRBJ1-1; D possibly corresponds to TRBD1 (6 bases). The V and J ends lost 2 bases and 0 bases respectively, with 14 bases between them. The CDR3 consists of 16 residues. Germline V lookup: CDR1 SGHRS, CDR2 YFSETQ. CDR3 residues: CASSFFRGGMNTEAFF. The CDR3 coding sequence is TGCGCCAGCAGCTTTTTTAGGGGGGGCATGAACACTGAAGCTTTCTTT.

This clone appeared a few times. The rearrangement uses TRBV7-9 and TRBJ2-4, with D possibly being TRBD1 (6 bases). The length of the CDR3 is 14 residues. V was pared by 2 bases and J by 8 bases, with 13 bases between. Germline V CDR1 and CDR2: SEHNR, FQNEAQ (reference sequence). The CDR3 sequence: CASSLTGNRDIQYF. The CDR3 nucleotides read TGTGCCAGCAGCTTAACGGGGAACAGGGACATTCAGTACTTC.

The J gene is TRBJ1-2, the V gene TRBV27, with TRBD1 identical over 8 bases. V lost 2 bases and J lost 7; bases outside the gene matches: 6. The CDR3 has 14 residues. The germline CDR1 and CDR2 sequences are MNHEY and SMNVEV (reference sequence). CDR3 coding DNA: TGTGCCAGCAGTTTACCAGGGGGCCGAGGTGGCTACACCTTC. This translates into CASSLPGGRGGYTF.

The rearrangement links TRBV10-2 to TRBJ2-1; D unclear. V was cut by 0 bases and J by 0 bases, with 6 bases left in between. The germline CDR1 and CDR2 sequences are WSHSY and SAAADI. The CDR3 extends over 15 amino acids. The CDR3 reads CASSESSVSYNEQFF. The CDR3, as DNA: TGCGCCAGCAGTGAGTCTTCGGTCTCCTACAATGAGCAGTTCTTC.

This clone occurred once. The chain's CDR3 is CAWSVGGGHEKLFF. The CDR3 DNA sequence: TGTGCCTGGAGTGTAGGGGGGGGTCATGAAAAACTGTTTTTT. V usage is TRBV30 and J usage is TRBJ1-4; possibly TRBD1 for D (6 bases). V lost 0 bases and J lost 6, with 11 bases in between. The V gene's germline CDR1 is GTSNPN and CDR2 SVGIG (reference sequence). The CDR3 consists of 14 residues. The full variable domain, rest sourced from reference TRBV30 and TRBJ1-4, is SQTIHQWPATLVQPVGSPLSLECTVEGTSNPNLYWYRQAAGRGLQLLFYSVGIGQISSEVPQNLSASRPQDRQFILSSKKLLLSDSGFYLCAWSVGGGHEKLFFGSGTQLSVL.

This chain uses TRBV30 with TRBJ2-3; a possible D gene is TRBD1 (5 bases). The CDR3 loop spans 13 amino acids. The germline gives CDR1 GTSNPN, CDR2 SVGIG (reference sequence). Trimming cost V 0 bases and J 7 bases, with 11 bases left between them. The DNA for the CDR3 is TGTGCCTGGAGTGTGGCCAGGGCCAATACGCAGTATTTT. Protein product: CAWSVARANTQYF.

The V gene is TRBV11-2, the J gene TRBJ1-6; 7 bases fit TRBD1. CDR1 SGHAT and CDR2 FQNNGV come from the germline V gene. The CDR3 is 13 residues long. V was clipped by 5 bases and J by 14 bases; unmatched bases: 9. CDR3 in amino acids: CASSEDRTATLHF. In nucleotides, the CDR3 is TGTGCCAGCAGCGAGGACAGGACCGCGACCCTCCACTTT.

Note on this clone: Other DNA sequences in the sample encode the same CDR3. This CDR3 reads CASSRGTSGSYEQYF. CDR3 DNA sequence: TGTGCCAGTAGTAGGGGGACTAGCGGTTCCTACGAGCAGTACTTC. The rearrangement joins TRBV19 to TRBJ2-7; 11 bases are a match to TRBD2. Trimming removed 4 bases from V and 1 base from J; junction bases left unmatched: 3. This CDR3 region has 15 residues. Germline CDR1 is LNHDA and CDR2 is SQIVND (reference sequence).

The chain carries TRBV11-2 and TRBJ2-6; D is ambiguous. V was clipped by 0 bases and J by 2 bases, with 14 bases between them. Germline assignment: CDR1 SGHAT and CDR2 FQNNGV. This CDR3 is 18 amino acids long. The CDR3 reads CASSLERPYTTGANVLTF. The CDR3, as DNA: TGTGCCAGCAGCTTAGAGAGGCCTTACACCACTGGGGCCAACGTCCTGACTTTC.

The J gene is TRBJ2-3, the V gene TRBV6-1, with a tentative D call TRBD2 (5 bases). With 3 bases removed from V and 6 bases from J, the gap between germline ends came to 10 bases. This CDR3 is built from 13 residues. Germline V lookup: CDR1 MNHNS, CDR2 SASEGT. The CDR3 nucleotides read TGTGCCAGCAGTGACGGCCAGCGGGATACGCAGTATTTT. This sequence encodes CASSDGQRDTQYF.